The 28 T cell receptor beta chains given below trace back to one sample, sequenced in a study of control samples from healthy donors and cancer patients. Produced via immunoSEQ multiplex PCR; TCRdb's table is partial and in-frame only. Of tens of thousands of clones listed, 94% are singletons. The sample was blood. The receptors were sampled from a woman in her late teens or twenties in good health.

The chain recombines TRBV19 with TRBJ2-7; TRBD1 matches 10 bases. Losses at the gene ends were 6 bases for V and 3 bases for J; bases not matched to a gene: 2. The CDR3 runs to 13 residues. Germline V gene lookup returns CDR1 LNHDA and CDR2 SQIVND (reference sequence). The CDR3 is CASSRDRGYEQYF. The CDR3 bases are TGTGCCAGTAGCCGGGACAGGGGCTACGAGCAGTACTTC.

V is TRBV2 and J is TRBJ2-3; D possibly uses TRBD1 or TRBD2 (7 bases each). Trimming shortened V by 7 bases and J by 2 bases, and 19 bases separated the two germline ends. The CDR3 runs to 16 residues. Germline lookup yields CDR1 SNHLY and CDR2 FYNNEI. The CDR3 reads CASIRTGGGYTDTQYF. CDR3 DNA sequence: TGTGCCAGCATACGGACAGGCGGGGGATACACAGATACGCAGTATTTT.

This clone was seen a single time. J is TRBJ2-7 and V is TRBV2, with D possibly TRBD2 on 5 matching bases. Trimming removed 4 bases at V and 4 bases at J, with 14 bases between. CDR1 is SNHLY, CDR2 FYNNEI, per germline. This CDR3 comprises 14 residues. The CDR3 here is CASSVRSGPYEQYF. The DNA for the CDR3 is TGTGCCAGCAGTGTTAGAAGCGGACCATACGAGCAGTACTTC.

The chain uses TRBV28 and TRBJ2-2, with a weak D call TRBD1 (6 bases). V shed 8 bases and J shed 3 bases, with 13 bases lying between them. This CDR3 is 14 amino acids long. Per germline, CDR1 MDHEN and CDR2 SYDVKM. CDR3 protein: CASDAGADTGELFF. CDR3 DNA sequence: TGTGCCAGCGATGCAGGGGCCGACACCGGGGAGCTGTTTTTT.

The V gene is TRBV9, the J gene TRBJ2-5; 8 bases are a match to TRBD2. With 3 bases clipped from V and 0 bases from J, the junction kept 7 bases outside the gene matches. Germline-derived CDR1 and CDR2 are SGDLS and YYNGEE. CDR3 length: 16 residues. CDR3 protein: CASSALGRGDQETQYF. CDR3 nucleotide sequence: TGTGCCAGCAGCGCCCTCGGGCGGGGGGACCAAGAGACCCAGTACTTC.

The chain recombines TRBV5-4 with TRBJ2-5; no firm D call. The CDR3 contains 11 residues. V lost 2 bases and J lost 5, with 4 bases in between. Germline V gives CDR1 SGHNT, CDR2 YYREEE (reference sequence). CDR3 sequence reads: CASSFWETQYF. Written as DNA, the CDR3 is TGTGCCAGCAGCTTTTGGGAGACCCAGTACTTC.

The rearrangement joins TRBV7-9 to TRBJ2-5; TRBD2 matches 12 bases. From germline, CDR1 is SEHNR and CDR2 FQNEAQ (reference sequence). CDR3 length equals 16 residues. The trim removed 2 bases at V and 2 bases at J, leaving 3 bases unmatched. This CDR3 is CASSLTSGRTQETQYF. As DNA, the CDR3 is TGTGCCAGCAGCTTAACTAGCGGGAGGACACAAGAGACCCAGTACTTC.

The CDR3 DNA is TGTGCCGGTAAATCATCAGGGCAACTTTATTCACCCCTCCACTTT. It codes for CAGKSSGQLYSPLHF. The V gene is TRBV28, the J gene TRBJ1-6; maybe TRBD1 (5 bases). V was trimmed by 11 bases and J by 8 bases, leaving 22 bases between them. CDR3 size: 15 residues. Per the germline V gene, CDR1 is MDHEN and CDR2 is SYDVKM.

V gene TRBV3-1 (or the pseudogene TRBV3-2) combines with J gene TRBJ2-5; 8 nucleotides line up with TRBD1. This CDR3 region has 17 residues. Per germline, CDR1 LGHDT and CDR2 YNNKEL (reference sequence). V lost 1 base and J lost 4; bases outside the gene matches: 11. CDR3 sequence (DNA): TGTGCCAGCAGCCAAGTAGGCTCTGGCAGGGGGCGAGAGACCCAGTACTTC. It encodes CASSQVGSGRGRETQYF.

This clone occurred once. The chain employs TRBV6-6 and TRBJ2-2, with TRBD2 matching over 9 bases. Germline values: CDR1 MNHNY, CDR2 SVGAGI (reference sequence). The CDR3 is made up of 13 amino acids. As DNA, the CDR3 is TGTGGCTGCGGGAGGGCCCTCGACGGGGAGCTGTTTTTT. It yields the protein CGCGRALDGELFF.

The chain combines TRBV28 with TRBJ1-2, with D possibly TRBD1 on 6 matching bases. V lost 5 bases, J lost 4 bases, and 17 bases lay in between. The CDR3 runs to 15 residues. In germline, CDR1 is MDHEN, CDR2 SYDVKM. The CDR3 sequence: CASSLGQPGSYGYTF. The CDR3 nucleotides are TGTGCCAGCAGTCTCGGACAGCCGGGAAGCTATGGCTACACCTTC.

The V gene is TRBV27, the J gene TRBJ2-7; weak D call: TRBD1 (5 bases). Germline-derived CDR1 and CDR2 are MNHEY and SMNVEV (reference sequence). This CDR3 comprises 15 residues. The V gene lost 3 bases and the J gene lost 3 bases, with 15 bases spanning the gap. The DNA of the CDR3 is TGTGCCAGCAGTTTCGACGACAGAATAGGCTACGAGCAGTACTTC. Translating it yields CASSFDDRIGYEQYF.

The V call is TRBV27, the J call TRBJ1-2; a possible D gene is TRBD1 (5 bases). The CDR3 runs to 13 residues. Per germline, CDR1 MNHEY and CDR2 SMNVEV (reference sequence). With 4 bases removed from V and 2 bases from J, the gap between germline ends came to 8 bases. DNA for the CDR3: TGTGCCAGCAGTTGGGGGGGGAACTATGGCTACACCTTC. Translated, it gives CASSWGGNYGYTF.

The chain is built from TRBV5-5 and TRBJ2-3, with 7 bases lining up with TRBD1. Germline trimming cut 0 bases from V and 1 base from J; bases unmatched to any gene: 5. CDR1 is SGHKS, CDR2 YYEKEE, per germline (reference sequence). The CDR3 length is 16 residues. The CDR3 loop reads CASSLAAGGRTDTQYF. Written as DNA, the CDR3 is TGTGCCAGCAGCTTGGCGGCAGGGGGACGCACAGATACGCAGTATTTT.

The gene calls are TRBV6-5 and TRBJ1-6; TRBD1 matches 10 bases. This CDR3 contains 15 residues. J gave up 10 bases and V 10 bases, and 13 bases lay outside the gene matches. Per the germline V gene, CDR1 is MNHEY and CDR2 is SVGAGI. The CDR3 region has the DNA TGTGCCACCTCATATGGGGACAGGGGCTTGTCACCCCTCCACTTT. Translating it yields CATSYGDRGLSPLHF.

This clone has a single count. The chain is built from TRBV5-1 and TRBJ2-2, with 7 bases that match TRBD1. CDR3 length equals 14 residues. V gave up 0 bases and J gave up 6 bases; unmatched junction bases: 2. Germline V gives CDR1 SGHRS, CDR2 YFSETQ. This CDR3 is CASSLDRGPGELFF. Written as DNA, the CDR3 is TGCGCCAGCAGCTTGGATAGGGGGCCCGGGGAGCTGTTTTTT.

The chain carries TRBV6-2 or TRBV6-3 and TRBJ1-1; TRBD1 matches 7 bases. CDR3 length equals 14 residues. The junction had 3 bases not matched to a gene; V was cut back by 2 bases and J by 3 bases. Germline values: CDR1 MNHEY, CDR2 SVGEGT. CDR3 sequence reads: CASSYGGTDTEAFF. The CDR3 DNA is TGTGCCAGCAGTTACGGAGGGACAGACACTGAAGCTTTCTTT.

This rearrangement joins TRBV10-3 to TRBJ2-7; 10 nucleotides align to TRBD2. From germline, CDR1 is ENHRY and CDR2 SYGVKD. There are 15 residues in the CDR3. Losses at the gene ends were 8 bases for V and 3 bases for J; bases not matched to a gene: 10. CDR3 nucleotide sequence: TGTGCCATCTCCTCGGAGGCTAGCGGGAGCTACGAGCAGTACTTC. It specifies CAISSEASGSYEQYF.

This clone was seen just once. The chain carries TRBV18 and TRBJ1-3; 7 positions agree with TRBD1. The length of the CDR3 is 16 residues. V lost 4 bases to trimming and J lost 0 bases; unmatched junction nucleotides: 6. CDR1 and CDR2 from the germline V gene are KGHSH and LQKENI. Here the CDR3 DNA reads TGTGCCAGCTCACACCAGGACAGGATCTCTGGAAACACCATATATTTT. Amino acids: CASSHQDRISGNTIYF.

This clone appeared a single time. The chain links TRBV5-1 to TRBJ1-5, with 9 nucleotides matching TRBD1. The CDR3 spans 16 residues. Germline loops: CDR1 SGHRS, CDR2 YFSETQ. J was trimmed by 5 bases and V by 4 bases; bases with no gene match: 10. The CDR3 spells CASSPGDRASDQPQHF. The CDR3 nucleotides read TGCGCCAGCAGCCCCGGGGACAGGGCTTCAGATCAGCCCCAGCATTTT.

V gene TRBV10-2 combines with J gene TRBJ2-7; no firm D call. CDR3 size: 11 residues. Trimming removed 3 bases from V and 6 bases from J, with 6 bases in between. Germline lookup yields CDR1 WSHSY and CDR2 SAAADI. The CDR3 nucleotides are TGCGCCAGCAGTGATTTCGTCGAGCAGTACTTC. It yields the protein CASSDFVEQYF.

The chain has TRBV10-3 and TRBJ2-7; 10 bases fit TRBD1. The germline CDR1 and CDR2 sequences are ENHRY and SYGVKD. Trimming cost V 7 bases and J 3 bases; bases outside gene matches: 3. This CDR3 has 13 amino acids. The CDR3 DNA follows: TGTGCCATCACCGGACAGGGGGACTACGAGCAGTACTTC. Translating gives CAITGQGDYEQYF.

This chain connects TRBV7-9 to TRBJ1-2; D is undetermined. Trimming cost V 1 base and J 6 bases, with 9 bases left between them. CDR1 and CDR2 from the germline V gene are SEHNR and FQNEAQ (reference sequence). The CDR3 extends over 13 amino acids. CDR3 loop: CASSLEAADGYTF. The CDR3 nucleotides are TGTGCCAGCAGCTTAGAGGCAGCAGATGGCTACACCTTC. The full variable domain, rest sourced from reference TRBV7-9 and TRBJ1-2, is DTGVSQNPRHKITKRGQNVTFRCDPISEHNRLYWYRQTLGQGPEFLTYFQNEAQLEKSRLLSDRFSAERPKGSFSTLEIQRTEQGDSAMYLCASSLEAADGYTFGSGTRLTVV.

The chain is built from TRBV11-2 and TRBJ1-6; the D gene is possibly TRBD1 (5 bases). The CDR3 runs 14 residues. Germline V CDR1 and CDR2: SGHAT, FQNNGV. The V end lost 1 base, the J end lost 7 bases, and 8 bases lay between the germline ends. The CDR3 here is CASSLGTPNSPLHF. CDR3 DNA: TGTGCCAGCAGCTTAGGGACACCAAATTCACCCCTCCACTTT.

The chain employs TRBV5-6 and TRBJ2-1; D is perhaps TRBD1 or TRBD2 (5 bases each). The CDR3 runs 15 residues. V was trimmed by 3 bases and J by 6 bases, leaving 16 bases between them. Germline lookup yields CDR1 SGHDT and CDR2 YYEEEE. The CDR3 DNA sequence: TGTGCCAGCAGCTCGTTAGTGAGGGGTTCCAATGAGCAGTTCTTC. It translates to CASSSLVRGSNEQFF.

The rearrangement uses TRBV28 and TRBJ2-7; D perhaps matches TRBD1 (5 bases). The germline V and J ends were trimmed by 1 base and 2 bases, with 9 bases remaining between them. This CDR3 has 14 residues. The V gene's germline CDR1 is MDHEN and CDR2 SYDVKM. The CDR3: CASSLLTVTYEQYF. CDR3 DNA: TGTGCCAGCAGTTTATTGACAGTGACCTACGAGCAGTACTTC.

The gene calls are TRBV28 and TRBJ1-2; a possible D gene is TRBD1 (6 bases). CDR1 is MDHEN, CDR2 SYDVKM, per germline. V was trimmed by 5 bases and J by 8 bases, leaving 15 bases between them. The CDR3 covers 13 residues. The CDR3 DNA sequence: TGTGCCAGCAGTGGCAGGGGCAGGGTCGGCTACACCTTC. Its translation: CASSGRGRVGYTF.

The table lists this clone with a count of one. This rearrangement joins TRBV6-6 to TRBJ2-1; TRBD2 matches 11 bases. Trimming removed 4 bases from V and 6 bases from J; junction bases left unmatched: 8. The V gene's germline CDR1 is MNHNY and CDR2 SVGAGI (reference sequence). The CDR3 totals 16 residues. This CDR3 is CASSSPGLAGINEQFF. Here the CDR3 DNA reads TGTGCCAGCAGTTCCCCCGGACTAGCGGGCATCAATGAGCAGTTCTTC.